This T cell receptor (beta chain) was sequenced during a study of T cells in localized non-small cell lung cancer. Assay used: immunoSEQ multiplex PCR; TCRdb lists only in-frame clones, some missing. Of roughly 58,000 clones listed, roughly 79% are singletons. Concerning this clone itself: This CDR3 is also generated by other DNA sequences in the sample.

Specimen: PBMCs, collected before any cancer treatment. This receptor was obtained from a man between 40 and 70 years old with stage II lung adenocarcinoma.

CDR3 sequence reads: CASSLNYGSYEQYF. The CDR3 DNA reads TGTGCCAGCAGCTTGAACTACGGGAGCTACGAGCAGTACTTC. The chain carries TRBV5-4 and TRBJ2-7; D is perhaps TRBD2 (6 bases). Germline CDR1 reads SGHNT; CDR2 reads YYREEE (reference sequence). The CDR3 totals 14 residues. Deletions cut 1 base from V and 3 bases from J, with 11 bases between.